Each of the 23 T cell receptor beta chains below was sequenced from the same sample in a study of shared clonotypes between healthy human individuals. Profiled with immunoSEQ multiplex PCR; TCRdb holds only in-frame clones, not every one. The sample includes 950,000 to 1,300,000 clones, around 74% of them seen just once. Sequencing used memory CD4+ T cells sorted from blood. Subset of the sample: CD45RA-negative fraction. The receptors shown here come from a man aged 18 to 30 in good health.

This rearrangement joins TRBV2 to TRBJ2-7, with 7 bases lining up with TRBD2. With V trimmed by 6 bases and J by 2 bases, 10 bases remained unmatched. This CDR3 has 15 amino acids. Germline V CDR1 and CDR2: SNHLY, FYNNEI. CDR3 amino acids: CASRGGTTRPYEQYF. The DNA of the CDR3 is TGTGCCAGCAGGGGAGGGACTACCAGACCCTACGAGCAGTACTTC.

The table lists this clone with a few counts. This may stem from a read error, because a much larger clone lies one nucleotide away. The chain recombines TRBV7-2 with TRBJ1-3, with D unclear. Germline CDR1 reads SGHTA; CDR2 reads FQGNSA. Trimming pared 1 base from V and 0 bases from J, leaving 4 bases between. The length of the CDR3 is 14 residues. The CDR3 reads CASSLGASGNTIYF. The CDR3 DNA reads TGTGCCAGCAGCTTAGGGGCCTCTGGAAACACCATATATTTT.

The gene calls are TRBV5-8 and TRBJ1-2; D is perhaps TRBD1 (6 bases). This CDR3 contains 13 residues. Trimming took off 4 bases at V and 8 bases at J, with 15 bases between the two ends. Germline CDR1 reads SGHTS; CDR2 reads YDEGEE. The CDR3 DNA follows: TGTGCCAGCAGCACCCAGGGGCGCCTGGGCTACACCTTC. This translates into CASSTQGRLGYTF.

Notes on this clone: Distinct nucleotide sequences in the sample also encode this CDR3. J is TRBJ2-7 and V is TRBV19, with D perhaps matching TRBD1 (6 bases). V shed 3 bases and J shed 2 bases, with 11 bases lying between them. CDR3 length equals 14 residues. Germline V gives CDR1 LNHDA, CDR2 SQIVND (reference sequence). The CDR3 region has the DNA TGTGCCAGTAGTATTGGGGGCAGCACCTACGAGCAGTACTTC. As protein: CASSIGGSTYEQYF.

V and J are TRBV6-5 and TRBJ2-1; TRBD1 might be the D (6 bases). Per the germline V gene, CDR1 is MNHEY and CDR2 is SVGAGI. Trimming left V 6 bases short and J 7 bases short, with 10 bases between. The CDR3 has 12 residues. The CDR3 bases are TGTGCCAGCAGGGACCAGGGGAATGAGCAGTTCTTC. It codes for CASRDQGNEQFF.

In this sample, this clone turned up once. The chain has TRBV30 and TRBJ2-7; 7 nucleotides agree with TRBD1. The trim removed 1 base at V and 6 bases at J, leaving 3 bases unmatched. The CDR3 covers 12 residues. The germline CDR1 and CDR2 sequences are GTSNPN and SVGIG (reference sequence). CDR3 amino acids: CAWSDRGGEQYF. In DNA form, the CDR3 reads TGTGCCTGGAGTGACAGGGGTGGCGAGCAGTACTTC.

This clone was recorded once. The rearrangement joins TRBV11-2 to TRBJ1-3, with D uncertain. This CDR3 is 13 amino acids long. Trimming cost V 1 base and J 5 bases, with 6 bases left between them. The germline V gene encodes CDR1 SGHAT and CDR2 FQNNGV. This CDR3 reads CASSLADRNTIYF. The CDR3 DNA follows: TGTGCCAGCAGCTTAGCGGATAGAAACACCATATATTTT.

The genes are TRBV30 and TRBJ1-5; D gene uncertain. There are 13 residues in the CDR3. Germline lookup yields CDR1 GTSNPN and CDR2 SVGIG (reference sequence). Trimming removed 5 bases at V and 6 bases at J, with 14 bases between. The CDR3, as DNA: TGTGCCTGGGCGGTGGGCCCTGGTCAGCCCCAGCATTTT. Its protein is CAWAVGPGQPQHF.

V usage is TRBV28 and J usage is TRBJ1-2; 9 nucleotides match TRBD1. The V segment lost 5 bases and the J segment 4 bases; nucleotides outside the gene matches: 5. The CDR3 has 14 residues. In germline, CDR1 is MDHEN, CDR2 SYDVKM. In nucleotides, the CDR3 is TGTGCCAGCAGTCCCTTGACAGGGGGCTATGGCTACACCTTC. Translation gives CASSPLTGGYGYTF.

This clone is a singleton in its sample. The chain employs TRBV5-8 and TRBJ2-7, with 8 bases lining up with TRBD1. Germline V gene lookup returns CDR1 SGHTS and CDR2 YDEGEE. The V segment lost 4 bases and the J segment 3 bases; nucleotides outside the gene matches: 3. This CDR3 comprises 13 residues. The CDR3 reads CASSLGQVYEQYF. In DNA form, the CDR3 reads TGTGCCAGCAGCCTGGGACAGGTCTACGAGCAGTACTTC. The full variable domain, completed using reference TRBV5-8 and TRBJ2-7, is EAGVTQSPTHLIKTRGQQATLRCSPISGHTSVYWYQQALGLGLQFLLWYDEGEERNRGNFPPRFSGRQFPNYSSELNVNALELEDSALYLCASSLGQVYEQYFGPGTRLTVT.

J is TRBJ1-6 and V is TRBV2; 7 nucleotides match TRBD1. Germline values: CDR1 SNHLY, CDR2 FYNNEI. CDR3 length: 13 residues. Trimming cost V 8 bases and J 6 bases; bases outside gene matches: 4. The CDR3 DNA sequence: TGTGCCAGCGTGGGACAGATTAATTCACCCCTCCACTTT. This translates into CASVGQINSPLHF.

Details on this clone: Other DNA sequences within the sample encode an identical CDR3. This rearrangement joins TRBV7-2 to TRBJ2-5; D uncertain. The CDR3 sequence is 11 residues long. Per the germline V gene, CDR1 is SGHTA and CDR2 is FQGNSA. V gave up 3 bases and J gave up 5 bases, with 4 bases separating them. CDR3 in DNA: TGTGCCAGCAGCTTCTCGGAGACCCAGTACTTC. This codes for CASSFSETQYF.

The rearrangement links TRBV6-5 to TRBJ1-5; tentative D call: TRBD1 (5 bases). The germline CDR1 and CDR2 sequences are MNHEY and SVGAGI. CDR3 length equals 15 residues. V was pared by 8 bases and J by 0 bases, with 14 bases between. CDR3: CASERQPDSNQPQHF. The CDR3 region has the DNA TGTGCCAGCGAAAGACAGCCTGATAGCAATCAGCCCCAGCATTTT.

The chain links TRBV7-8 to TRBJ2-5, with D unresolved. The CDR3 loop spans 13 amino acids. Germline V lookup: CDR1 SGHVS, CDR2 FQNEAQ. The ends were cut back, 1 base at V and 4 bases at J, with 7 bases in the middle. CDR3 coding DNA: TGTGCCAGCAGCTTAGGGAATACAGAGACCCAGTACTTC. It translates to CASSLGNTETQYF.

V is TRBV2 and J is TRBJ1-5; D is perhaps TRBD1 (5 bases). V lost 6 bases to trimming and J lost 2 bases, with 11 bases between them. Germline V CDR1 and CDR2: SNHLY, FYNNEI. The CDR3 covers 14 residues. CDR3 protein: CASRATEGNQPQHF. Written as DNA, the CDR3 is TGTGCCAGCAGGGCGACAGAGGGCAATCAGCCCCAGCATTTT.

The genes are TRBV10-3 and TRBJ2-5; 7 bases match TRBD2. CDR3 length: 15 amino acids. The V gene end was trimmed by 4 bases and the J gene end by 3 bases; junction bases not matched to a gene: 8. The germline gives CDR1 ENHRY, CDR2 SYGVKD. The CDR3 coding sequence is TGTGCCATCAGTGCCCGGGCTAGCGGTAAAGAGACCCAGTACTTC. As protein: CAISARASGKETQYF.

As for this clone: Other DNA sequences of this sample code for an identical CDR3. The chain links TRBV18 to TRBJ2-7, with TRBD1 as a possible D gene (6 bases). This CDR3 is 12 amino acids long. The germline V gene encodes CDR1 KGHSH and CDR2 LQKENI. V shed 3 bases and J shed 6 bases, with 9 bases lying between them. In DNA form, the CDR3 reads TGTGCCAGCTCACCTCAAGGGGGCGAGCAGTACTTC. This codes for CASSPQGGEQYF.

This clone was counted once. V gene TRBV4-3 combines with J gene TRBJ2-5; 7 bases map to TRBD1. V was clipped by 3 bases and J by 5 bases; unmatched bases: 15. CDR3 length: 17 amino acids. Germline CDR1 and CDR2: LGHNA and YSLEER. This CDR3 reads CASSHANRGSGKETQYF. The CDR3 DNA reads as TGCGCCAGCAGCCATGCTAACAGGGGTTCAGGGAAGGAGACCCAGTACTTC.

The chain uses TRBV4-3 and TRBJ1-1, with D hard to call. The germline V gene has CDR1 LGHNA and CDR2 YSLEER. The CDR3 extends over 14 amino acids. Deletions cut 3 bases from V and 1 base from J, with 9 bases between. DNA of the CDR3: TGCGCCAGCAGCCAGTTAAGGGAGAACACTGAAGCTTTCTTT. It is translated as CASSQLRENTEAFF.

This chain uses TRBV28 with TRBJ1-5, with D possibly being TRBD1 (5 bases). The V gene's germline CDR1 is MDHEN and CDR2 SYDVKM. This CDR3 region has 14 residues. The V gene lost 6 bases and the J gene lost 6 bases, with 15 bases spanning the gap. In DNA form, the CDR3 reads TGTGCCAGCAGCCGGGGGGTTGGGAGTCAGCCCCAGCATTTT. Protein sequence: CASSRGVGSQPQHF.

The chain has TRBV7-2 and TRBJ2-5; tentative D call: TRBD2 (6 bases). Germline V lookup: CDR1 SGHTA, CDR2 FQGNSA. The CDR3 is 15 amino acids. Trimming cost V 2 bases and J 7 bases, with 17 bases left between them. The CDR3 DNA follows: TGTGCCAGCAGCTTAAGTGCGGGGTTTGTAGGGACCCAGTACTTC. It yields the protein CASSLSAGFVGTQYF.

This clone was seen at least ten times. This sequence joins TRBV20-1 and TRBJ2-2; the D is unclear. V lost 3 bases and J 9 bases, leaving 8 bases between the germline ends. Germline V lookup: CDR1 DFQATT, CDR2 SNEGSKA (reference sequence). The CDR3 has 11 amino acids. The DNA of the CDR3 is TGCAGTGCTAGGGAAACCCGGGAGCTGTTTTTT. This translates into CSARETRELFF.

This chain joins TRBV10-1 and TRBJ2-6; possibly TRBD2 for D (7 bases). Per germline, CDR1 WNHNN and CDR2 SYGVQD (reference sequence). The CDR3 is made up of 13 amino acids. The CDR3 sequence is CAGGAPGANVLTF. In DNA, the CDR3 is TGCGCAGGGGGGGCTCCTGGGGCCAACGTCCTGACTTTC.